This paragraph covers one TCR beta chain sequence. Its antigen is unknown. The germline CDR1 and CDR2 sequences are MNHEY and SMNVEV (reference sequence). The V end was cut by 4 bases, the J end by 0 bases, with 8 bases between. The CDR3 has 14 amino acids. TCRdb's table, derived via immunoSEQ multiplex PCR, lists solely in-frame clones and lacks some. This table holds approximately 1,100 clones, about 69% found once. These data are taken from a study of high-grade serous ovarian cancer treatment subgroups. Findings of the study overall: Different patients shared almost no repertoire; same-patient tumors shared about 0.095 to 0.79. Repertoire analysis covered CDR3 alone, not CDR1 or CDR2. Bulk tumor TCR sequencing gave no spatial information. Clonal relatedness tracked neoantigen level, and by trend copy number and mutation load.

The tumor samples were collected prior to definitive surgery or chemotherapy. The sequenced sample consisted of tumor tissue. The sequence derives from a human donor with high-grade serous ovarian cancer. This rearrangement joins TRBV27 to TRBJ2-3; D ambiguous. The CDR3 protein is CASSWQTSTDTQYF. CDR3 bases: TGTGCCAGCAGTTGGCAGACTAGCACAGATACGCAGTATTTT.